The next 7 T cell receptor beta chains were all read from a single sample in a study of blood T cell repertoires in COVID-19. The table came from immunoSEQ multiplex PCR; TCRdb's copy has only in-frame clones and leaves some out. Here the sample spans about 130,000 clones, approximately 77% being singletons. The sample consisted of peripheral blood. Receptors were obtained from an older man with acute or convalescent COVID-19.

The V gene is TRBV10-3, the J gene TRBJ2-7, with a tentative D call TRBD2 (6 bases). The CDR3 length is 16 residues. Trimming removed 8 bases at V and 0 bases at J, with 20 bases between. In germline, CDR1 is ENHRY, CDR2 SYGVKD. CDR3 in amino acids: CAILPGGKSSSYEQYF. CDR3 coding DNA: TGTGCCATCTTGCCAGGCGGGAAATCTAGCTCCTACGAGCAGTACTTC.

V is TRBV12-5 and J is TRBJ1-4; TRBD1 is a possible D gene (6 bases). With 4 bases removed from V and 7 bases from J, the gap between germline ends came to 10 bases. Germline V gene sequence: CDR1 LGHNT, CDR2 FRNRAP. This CDR3 has 13 residues. The CDR3 DNA reads as TGTGCTAGTGGTTCGGGGACACCTGAAAAACTGTTTTTT. Encoded protein: CASGSGTPEKLFF. Full variable domain (remainder filled in from reference TRBV12-5 and TRBJ1-4): DARVTQTPRHKVTEMGQEVTMRCQPILGHNTVFWYRQTMMQGLELLAYFRNRAPLDDSGMPKDRFSAEMPDATLATLKIQPSEPRDSAVYFCASGSGTPEKLFFGSGTQLSVL.

The chain employs TRBV5-4 and TRBJ1-2, with TRBD1 as a possible D gene (5 bases). Germline CDR1 SGHNT, CDR2 YYREEE (reference sequence). V lost 4 bases and J lost 5, with 27 bases in between. The CDR3 runs 18 residues. The CDR3 here is CASSRLGGSEIRGYGYTF. The CDR3 DNA reads TGTGCCAGCAGCCGACTTGGTGGCAGCGAAATAAGGGGTTATGGCTACACCTTC. Combining the CDR3 with reference TRBV5-4 and TRBJ1-2 gives the whole variable domain ETGVTQSPTHLIKTRGQQVTLRCSSQSGHNTVSWYQQALGQGPQFIFQYYREEENGRGNFPPRFSGLQFPNYSSELNVNALELDDSALYLCASSRLGGSEIRGYGYTFGSGTRLTVV.

V usage is TRBV6-1 and J usage is TRBJ2-7; 7 bases agree with TRBD1. Germline V gene lookup returns CDR1 MNHNS and CDR2 SASEGT. The CDR3 runs 12 residues. V was pared by 3 bases and J by 6 bases, with 2 bases of the junction left unmatched. The CDR3 sequence is CASSDRGSEQYF. CDR3 sequence (DNA): TGTGCCAGCAGTGACAGGGGGTCCGAGCAGTACTTC.

This clone has a single count. The chain joins TRBV11-2 to TRBJ2-5; D perhaps matches TRBD2 (5 bases). The CDR3 has 15 residues. V dropped 1 base and J dropped 3 bases, with 12 bases sitting between them. Germline values: CDR1 SGHAT, CDR2 FQNNGV. CDR3 sequence (DNA): TGTGCCAGCAGCTTAGGAGGGTATGTCGAAGAGACCCAGTACTTC. As protein: CASSLGGYVEETQYF.

The chain joins TRBV6-5 to TRBJ2-7; D call uncertain. V was trimmed by 6 bases and J by 6 bases, leaving 18 bases between them. Germline CDR1 MNHEY, CDR2 SVGAGI. The CDR3 has 14 residues. CDR3 sequence reads: CASRPPLVHSEQYF. For the CDR3, the DNA is TGTGCCAGCAGACCACCCCTTGTGCACTCCGAGCAGTACTTC.

This chain uses TRBV5-1 with TRBJ2-5, with 8 nucleotides matching TRBD1. This CDR3 region has 15 residues. Germline CDR1 reads SGHRS; CDR2 reads YFSETQ. V lost 0 bases to trimming and J lost 3 bases; unmatched junction nucleotides: 4. In nucleotides, the CDR3 is TGCGCCAGCAGCTTGGGTTCAGGGGGCAAAGAGACCCAGTACTTC. Its protein is CASSLGSGGKETQYF.